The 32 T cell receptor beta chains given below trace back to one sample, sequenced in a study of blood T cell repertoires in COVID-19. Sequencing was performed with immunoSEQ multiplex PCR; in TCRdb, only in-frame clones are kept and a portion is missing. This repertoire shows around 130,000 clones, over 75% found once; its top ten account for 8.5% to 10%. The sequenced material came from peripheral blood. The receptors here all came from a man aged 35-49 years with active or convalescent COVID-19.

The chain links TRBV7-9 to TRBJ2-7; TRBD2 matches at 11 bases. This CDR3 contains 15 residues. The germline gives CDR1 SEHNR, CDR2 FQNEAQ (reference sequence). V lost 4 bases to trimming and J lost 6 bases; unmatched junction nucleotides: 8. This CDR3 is CASSWPTSGVIEQYF. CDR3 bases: TGTGCCAGCAGCTGGCCGACTAGCGGGGTCATCGAGCAGTACTTC.

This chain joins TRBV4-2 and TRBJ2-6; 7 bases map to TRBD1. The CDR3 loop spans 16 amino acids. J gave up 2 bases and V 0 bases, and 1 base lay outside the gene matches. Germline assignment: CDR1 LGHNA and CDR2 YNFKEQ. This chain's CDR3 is CASSQDGQAGANVLTF. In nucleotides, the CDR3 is TGTGCCAGCAGCCAAGACGGACAGGCTGGGGCCAACGTCCTGACTTTC.

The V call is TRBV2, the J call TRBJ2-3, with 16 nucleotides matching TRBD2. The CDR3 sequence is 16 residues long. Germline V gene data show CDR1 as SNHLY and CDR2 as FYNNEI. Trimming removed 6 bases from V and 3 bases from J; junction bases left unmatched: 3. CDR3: CASRTGLAGGTDTQYF. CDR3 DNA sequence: TGTGCCAGCAGGACGGGACTAGCGGGGGGGACAGATACGCAGTATTTT.

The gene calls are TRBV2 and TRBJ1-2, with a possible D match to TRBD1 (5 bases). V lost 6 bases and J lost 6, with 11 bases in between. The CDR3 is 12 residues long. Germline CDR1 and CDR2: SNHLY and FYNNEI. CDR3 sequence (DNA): TGTGCCAGCAGCCCCAGGGTGGATGGCTACACCTTC. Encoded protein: CASSPRVDGYTF.

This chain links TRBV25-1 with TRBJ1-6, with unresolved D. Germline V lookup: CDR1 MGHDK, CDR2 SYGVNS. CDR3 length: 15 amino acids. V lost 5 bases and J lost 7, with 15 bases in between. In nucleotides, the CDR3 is TGTGCCAGCAGTTCCCAGACACTCACGAATTCACCCCTCCACTTT. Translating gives CASSSQTLTNSPLHF. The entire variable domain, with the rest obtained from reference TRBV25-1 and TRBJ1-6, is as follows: EADIYQTPRYLVIGTGKKITLECSQTMGHDKMYWYQQDPGMELHLIHYSYGVNSTEKGDLSSESTVSRIRTEHFPLTLESARPSHTSQYLCASSSQTLTNSPLHFGNGTRLTVT.

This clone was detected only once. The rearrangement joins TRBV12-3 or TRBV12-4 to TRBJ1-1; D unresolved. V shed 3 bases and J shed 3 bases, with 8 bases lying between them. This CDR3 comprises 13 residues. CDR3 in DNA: TGTGCCAGCAGTTTCATCCGGGACACTGAAGCTTTCTTT. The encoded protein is CASSFIRDTEAFF.

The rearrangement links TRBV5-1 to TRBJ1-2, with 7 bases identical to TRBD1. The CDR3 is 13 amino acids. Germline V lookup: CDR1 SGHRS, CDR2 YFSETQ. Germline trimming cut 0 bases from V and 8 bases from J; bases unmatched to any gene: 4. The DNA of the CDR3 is TGCGCCAGCAGCTTGGAGGGGGCGTGGGGCTACACCTTC. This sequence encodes CASSLEGAWGYTF.

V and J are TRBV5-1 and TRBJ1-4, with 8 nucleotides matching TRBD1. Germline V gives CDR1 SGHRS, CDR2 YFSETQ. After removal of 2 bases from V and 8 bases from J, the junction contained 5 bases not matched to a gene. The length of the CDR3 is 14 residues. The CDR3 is CASSFKGQDEKLFF. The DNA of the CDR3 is TGCGCCAGCAGCTTTAAGGGACAGGACGAAAAACTGTTTTTT.

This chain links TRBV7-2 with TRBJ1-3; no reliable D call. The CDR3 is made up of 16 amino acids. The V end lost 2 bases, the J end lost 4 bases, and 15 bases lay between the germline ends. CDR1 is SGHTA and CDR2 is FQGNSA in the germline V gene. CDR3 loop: CASSLRRGVVGNTIYF. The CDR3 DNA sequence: TGTGCCAGCAGCTTAAGGCGGGGAGTTGTCGGAAACACCATATATTTT.

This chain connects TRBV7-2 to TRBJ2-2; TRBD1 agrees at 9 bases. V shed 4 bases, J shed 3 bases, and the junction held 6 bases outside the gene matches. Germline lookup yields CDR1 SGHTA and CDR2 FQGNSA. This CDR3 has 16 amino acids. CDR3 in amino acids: CASSSSGTGYTGELFF. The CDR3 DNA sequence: TGTGCCAGCAGCTCTTCCGGGACAGGGTACACCGGGGAGCTGTTTTTT.

The CDR3 nucleotides are TGTGCCAGCAGTTCAGCGGGAGTCGGGCAGAGTGAAGCTTTCTTT. Translating it yields CASSSAGVGQSEAFF. The chain employs TRBV6-5 and TRBJ1-1; D is uncertain. The CDR3 has 15 amino acids. V dropped 4 bases and J dropped 7 bases, with 19 bases sitting between them. Per germline, CDR1 MNHEY and CDR2 SVGAGI.

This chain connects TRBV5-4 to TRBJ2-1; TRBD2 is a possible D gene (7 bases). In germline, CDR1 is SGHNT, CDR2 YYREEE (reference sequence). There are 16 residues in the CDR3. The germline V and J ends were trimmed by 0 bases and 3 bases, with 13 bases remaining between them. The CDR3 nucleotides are TGTGCCAGCAGCTTGGGGCGGGGGCAATTCTACAATGAGCAGTTCTTC. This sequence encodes CASSLGRGQFYNEQFF.

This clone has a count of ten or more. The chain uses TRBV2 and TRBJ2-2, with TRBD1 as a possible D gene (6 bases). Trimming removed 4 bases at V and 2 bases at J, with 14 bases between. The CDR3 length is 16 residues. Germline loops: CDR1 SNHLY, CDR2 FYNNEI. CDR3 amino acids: CASSATGTSNTGELFF. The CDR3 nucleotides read TGTGCCAGCAGTGCAACCGGGACATCCAACACCGGGGAGCTGTTTTTT.

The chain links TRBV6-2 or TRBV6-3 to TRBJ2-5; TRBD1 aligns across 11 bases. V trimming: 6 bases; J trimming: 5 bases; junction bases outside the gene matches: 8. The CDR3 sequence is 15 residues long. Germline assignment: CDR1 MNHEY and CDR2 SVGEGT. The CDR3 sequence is CASSPMGQGGETQYF. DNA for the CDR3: TGTGCCAGCAGCCCGATGGGACAGGGGGGGGAGACCCAGTACTTC.

DNA of the CDR3: TGTGCCAGCAGTTCCGGACTAGCGGCCGACACAGATACGCAGTATTTT. Protein product: CASSSGLAADTDTQYF. This chain joins TRBV5-4 and TRBJ2-3; 10 bases fit TRBD2. The germline CDR1 and CDR2 sequences are SGHNT and YYREEE (reference sequence). There are 16 residues in the CDR3. V dropped 5 bases and J dropped 2; count of bases not matched to a gene: 8.

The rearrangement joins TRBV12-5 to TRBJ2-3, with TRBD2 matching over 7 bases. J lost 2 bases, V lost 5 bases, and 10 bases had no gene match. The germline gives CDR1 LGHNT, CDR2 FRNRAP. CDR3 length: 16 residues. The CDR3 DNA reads TGTGCTAGTGGTCCAGGGCTCGGGGGGAACACAGATACGCAGTATTTT. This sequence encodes CASGPGLGGNTDTQYF.

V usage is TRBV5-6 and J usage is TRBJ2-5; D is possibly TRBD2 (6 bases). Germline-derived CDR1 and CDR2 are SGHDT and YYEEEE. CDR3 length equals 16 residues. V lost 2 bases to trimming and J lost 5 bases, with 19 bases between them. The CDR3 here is CASSFPASDLGETQYF. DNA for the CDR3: TGTGCCAGCAGCTTCCCTGCTAGCGATCTAGGGGAGACCCAGTACTTC. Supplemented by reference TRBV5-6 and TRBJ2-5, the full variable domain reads DAGVTQSPTHLIKTRGQQVTLRCSPKSGHDTVSWYQQALGQGPQFIFQYYEEEERQRGNFPDRFSGHQFPNYSSELNVNALLLGDSALYLCASSFPASDLGETQYFGPGTRLLVL.

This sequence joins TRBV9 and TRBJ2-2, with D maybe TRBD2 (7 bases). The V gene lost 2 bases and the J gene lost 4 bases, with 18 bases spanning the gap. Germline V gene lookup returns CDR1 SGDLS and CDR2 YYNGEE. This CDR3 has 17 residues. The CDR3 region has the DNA TGTGCCAGCAGCGTGCTTCCCCCCGGGGGGCTCACCGGGGAGCTGTTTTTT. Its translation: CASSVLPPGGLTGELFF.

This chain's CDR3 is CASSLGLRAPLHF. As DNA, the CDR3 is TGTGCCAGCAGTTTAGGCCTTCGGGCACCCCTCCACTTT. V gene TRBV27 combines with J gene TRBJ1-6; D remains unclear. Germline lookup yields CDR1 MNHEY and CDR2 SMNVEV (reference sequence). The CDR3 has 13 amino acids. Deletions cut 2 bases from V and 11 bases from J, with 10 bases between.

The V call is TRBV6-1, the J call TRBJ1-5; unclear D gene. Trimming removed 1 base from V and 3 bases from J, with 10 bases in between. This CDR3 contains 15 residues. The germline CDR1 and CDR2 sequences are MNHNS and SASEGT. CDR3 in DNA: TGTGCCAGCAGTGAAGTAGGTGGAGTCAATCAGCCCCAGCATTTT. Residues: CASSEVGGVNQPQHF.

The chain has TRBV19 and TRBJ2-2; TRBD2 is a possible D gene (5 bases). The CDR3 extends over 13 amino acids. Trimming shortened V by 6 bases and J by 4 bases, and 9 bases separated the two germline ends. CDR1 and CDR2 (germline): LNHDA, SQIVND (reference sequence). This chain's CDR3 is CASSTAGTGELFF. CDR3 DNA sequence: TGTGCCAGTAGCACCGCGGGCACCGGGGAGCTGTTTTTT.

Written as DNA, the CDR3 is TGTGCCAGTAGTACCGCGACAGGGTGGGCAGAGACCCAGTACTTC. Translation: CASSTATGWAETQYF. The chain uses TRBV19 and TRBJ2-5, with 7 bases identical to TRBD1. The CDR3 is made up of 15 amino acids. J was trimmed by 4 bases and V by 4 bases; bases with no gene match: 9. Germline V gene data show CDR1 as LNHDA and CDR2 as SQIVND (reference sequence).

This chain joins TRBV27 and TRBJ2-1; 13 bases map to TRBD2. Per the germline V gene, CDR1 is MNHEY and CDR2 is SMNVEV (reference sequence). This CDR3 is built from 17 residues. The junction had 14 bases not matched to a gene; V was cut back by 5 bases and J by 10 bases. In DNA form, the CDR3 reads TGTGCCAGCAGTCCGCGACTAGCGGGGGGCTCTTCAGACGAGCAGTTCTTC. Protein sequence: CASSPRLAGGSSDEQFF.

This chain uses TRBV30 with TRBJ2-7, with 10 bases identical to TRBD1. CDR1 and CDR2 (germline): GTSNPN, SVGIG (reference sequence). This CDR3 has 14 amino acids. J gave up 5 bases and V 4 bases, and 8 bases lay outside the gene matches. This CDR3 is CAWTPPGQGNEQYF. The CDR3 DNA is TGTGCCTGGACCCCCCCGGGACAGGGGAACGAGCAGTACTTC.

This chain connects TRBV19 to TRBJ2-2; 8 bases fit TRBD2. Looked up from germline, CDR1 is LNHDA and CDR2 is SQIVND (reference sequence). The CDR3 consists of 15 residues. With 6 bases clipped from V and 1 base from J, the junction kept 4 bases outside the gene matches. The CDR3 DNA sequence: TGTGCCAGTAGCGGCCTAGCGGGGAACACCGGGGAGCTGTTTTTT. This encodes CASSGLAGNTGELFF.

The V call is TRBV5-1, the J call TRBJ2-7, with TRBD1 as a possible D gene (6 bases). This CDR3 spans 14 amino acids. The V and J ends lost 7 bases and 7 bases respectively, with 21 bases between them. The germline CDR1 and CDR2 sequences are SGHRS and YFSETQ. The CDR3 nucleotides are TGCGCCAGCGCGATAGGACAGCAATATGTTGAGCAGTACTTC. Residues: CASAIGQQYVEQYF.

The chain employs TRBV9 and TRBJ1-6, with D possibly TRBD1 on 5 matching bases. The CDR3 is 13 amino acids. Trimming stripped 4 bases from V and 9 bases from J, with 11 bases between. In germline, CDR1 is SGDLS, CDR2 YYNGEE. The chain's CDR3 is CASSSHTGSPLHF. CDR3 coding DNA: TGTGCCAGCAGCAGCCACACAGGTTCACCCCTCCACTTT.

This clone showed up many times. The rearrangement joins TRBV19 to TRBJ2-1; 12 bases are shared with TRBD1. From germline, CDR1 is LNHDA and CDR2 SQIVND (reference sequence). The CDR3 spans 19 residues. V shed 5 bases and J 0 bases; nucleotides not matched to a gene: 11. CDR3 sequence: CASSLRGQGAISSYNEQFF. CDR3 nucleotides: TGTGCCAGTAGTTTGAGGGGACAGGGGGCGATTAGCTCCTACAATGAGCAGTTCTTC.

CDR3 DNA: TGTGCCAGTAGTATAGATCAAAGGACTAGCGGCTACAATGAGCAGTTCTTC. This codes for CASSIDQRTSGYNEQFF. The J gene is TRBJ2-1, the V gene TRBV19; 10 nucleotides agree with TRBD2. The CDR3 is made up of 17 amino acids. The V and J ends lost 0 bases and 3 bases, in that order; junction bases with no gene match: 5. Germline assignment: CDR1 LNHDA and CDR2 SQIVND (reference sequence).

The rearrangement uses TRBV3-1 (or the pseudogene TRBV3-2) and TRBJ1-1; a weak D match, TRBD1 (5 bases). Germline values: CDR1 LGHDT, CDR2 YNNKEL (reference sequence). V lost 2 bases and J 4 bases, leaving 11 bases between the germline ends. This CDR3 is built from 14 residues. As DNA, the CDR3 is TGTGCCAGCAGCCAAACCGGGGGAGGCACTGAAGCTTTCTTT. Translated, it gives CASSQTGGGTEAFF.

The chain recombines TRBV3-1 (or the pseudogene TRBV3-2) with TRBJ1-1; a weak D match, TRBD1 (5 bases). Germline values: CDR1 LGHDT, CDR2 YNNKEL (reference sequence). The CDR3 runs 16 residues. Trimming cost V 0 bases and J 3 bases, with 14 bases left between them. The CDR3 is CASSQEGDLWDTEAFF. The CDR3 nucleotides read TGTGCCAGCAGCCAAGAAGGGGACTTATGGGACACTGAAGCTTTCTTT.

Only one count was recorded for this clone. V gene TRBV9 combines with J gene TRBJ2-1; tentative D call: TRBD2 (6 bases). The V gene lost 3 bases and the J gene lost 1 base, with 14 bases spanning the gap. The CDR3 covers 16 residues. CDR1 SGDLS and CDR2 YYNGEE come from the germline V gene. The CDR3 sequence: CASSAAGTLSYNEQFF. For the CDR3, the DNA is TGTGCCAGCAGCGCTGCCGGGACTCTATCCTACAATGAGCAGTTCTTC.